This TCR beta chain appears in the sequencing data of a study of long-term antiretroviral therapy in people with HIV. Note on this clone: What it recognizes is unknown.

Study results and caveats: Pre-ART clonal expansion yielded clones that dominated the repertoire at all time points.

The immunoSEQ assay was v3.0, run at survey level. The table came from immunoSEQ multiplex PCR; TCRdb's copy has only in-frame clones and leaves some out. Altogether about 30,000 clones are present, less than 90% being singletons, with the ten largest covering more than 6.5%. The source was unsorted PBMCs, collected 5 years before starting antiretroviral therapy. The clonotype originates from a man aged 50-60 years with HIV.

CDR3 in DNA: TGTGCCAGCTCCCTTACCCCCATCGGGGGCTTGGAAAACACCATATATTTT. Encoded protein: CASSLTPIGGLENTIYF. V is TRBV18 and J is TRBJ1-3, with D possibly TRBD1 on 6 matching bases. V lost 6 bases and J lost 6, with 24 bases in between. This CDR3 is built from 17 residues. CDR1 is KGHSH and CDR2 is LQKENI in the germline V gene.